This entry lists 32 T cell receptor beta chains sequenced from one sample in a study of blood T cell repertoires in COVID-19. The assay was immunoSEQ multiplex PCR, and TCRdb's table has in-frame clones only and misses some. The sample lists about 210,000 clones; 65% to 90% were seen once. Material for sequencing was peripheral blood. The receptor set was obtained from a woman between 70 and 85 years old with COVID-19, enrolled during active disease.

This CDR3 is CASSSHPGTGNYGYTF. As DNA, the CDR3 is TGTGCCAGCAGCTCCCACCCCGGGACAGGGAACTATGGCTACACCTTC. This chain connects TRBV3-1 (or the pseudogene TRBV3-2) to TRBJ1-2, with 9 bases identical to TRBD1. V lost 5 bases, J lost 2 bases, and 9 bases stayed unmatched. The germline gives CDR1 LGHDT, CDR2 YNNKEL (reference sequence). This CDR3 has 16 residues.

The J gene is TRBJ2-7, the V gene TRBV9, with TRBD1 matching 7 bases. There are 13 residues in the CDR3. The junction had 7 bases not matched to a gene; V was cut back by 4 bases and J by 6 bases. Germline lookup yields CDR1 SGDLS and CDR2 YYNGEE. The DNA of the CDR3 is TGTGCCAGCAGCCTCTTAGGGGGCGGCGAGCAGTACTTC. As protein: CASSLLGGGEQYF.

The CDR3 sequence: CASSLLGGNEQFF. As DNA, the CDR3 is TGTGCCAGCAGTTTACTAGGGGGAAATGAGCAGTTCTTC. The gene calls are TRBV12-3 or TRBV12-4 and TRBJ2-1; TRBD1 might be the D (6 bases). The CDR3 runs to 13 residues. Trimming left V 2 bases short and J 7 bases short, with 9 bases between.

The rearrangement uses TRBV5-6 and TRBJ2-2, with D possibly matching TRBD2 (5 bases). The V gene's germline CDR1 is SGHDT and CDR2 YYEEEE. V was trimmed by 4 bases and J by 2 bases, leaving 15 bases between them. CDR3 length: 16 amino acids. The CDR3 spells CASSPLGAANTGELFF. CDR3 bases: TGTGCCAGCAGCCCTCTAGGAGCGGCAAACACCGGGGAGCTGTTTTTT.

This clone was seen more than once but under ten times. The gene calls are TRBV5-1 and TRBJ1-2, with D uncertain. Per the germline V gene, CDR1 is SGHRS and CDR2 is YFSETQ. Trimming left V 5 bases short and J 2 bases short, with 10 bases between. The CDR3 contains 13 residues. The CDR3 region has the DNA TGCGCCAGCAGGGGCCCCTTAAACTATGGCTACACCTTC. Its protein product is CASRGPLNYGYTF.

This clone was observed once. This chain uses TRBV19 with TRBJ2-2, with D possibly matching TRBD1 (6 bases). CDR3 length: 14 residues. CDR1 and CDR2 from the germline V gene are LNHDA and SQIVND (reference sequence). V gave up 5 bases and J gave up 9 bases, with 16 bases separating them. In DNA form, the CDR3 reads TGTGCCAGTAGTTTGGGGGCTAGAAACTGGGAGCTGTTTTTT. It yields the protein CASSLGARNWELFF.

This chain uses TRBV6-2 or TRBV6-3 with TRBJ1-5; 7 nucleotides align to TRBD1. Germline CDR1 reads MNHEY; CDR2 reads SVGEGT. Germline trimming cut 1 base from V and 3 bases from J; bases unmatched to any gene: 6. CDR3 length: 16 amino acids. CDR3 sequence reads: CASSYWKTGTNQPQHF. CDR3 in DNA: TGTGCCAGCAGTTACTGGAAGACAGGGACCAATCAGCCCCAGCATTTT.

The V call is TRBV24-1, the J call TRBJ1-2, with 10 nucleotides matching TRBD1. J lost 7 bases, V lost 9 bases, and 4 bases had no gene match. CDR3 length: 12 residues. Per germline, CDR1 KGHDR and CDR2 SFDVKD. The chain's CDR3 is CATWGQGSGYTF. For the CDR3, the DNA is TGTGCCACCTGGGGACAGGGGTCTGGCTACACCTTC.

The chain uses TRBV10-3 and TRBJ1-2; D is perhaps TRBD1 (5 bases). With 7 bases removed from V and 5 bases from J, the gap between germline ends came to 11 bases. Germline loops: CDR1 ENHRY, CDR2 SYGVKD. This CDR3 has 12 amino acids. This CDR3 reads CAITPDMYGYTF. The CDR3 coding sequence is TGTGCCATCACCCCGGACATGTATGGCTACACCTTC.

The V call is TRBV5-1, the J call TRBJ2-1, with TRBD2 matching over 13 bases. The V gene end was trimmed by 4 bases and the J gene end by 5 bases; junction bases not matched to a gene: 9. The CDR3 length is 17 residues. Per the germline V gene, CDR1 is SGHRS and CDR2 is YFSETQ. The CDR3 coding sequence is TGCGCCAGCAGCACCGAGACTAGCGGGGGGCAGAACAATGAGCAGTTCTTC. Translating it yields CASSTETSGGQNNEQFF.

The chain is built from TRBV27 and TRBJ2-1; TRBD2 aligns across 7 bases. Germline V gene sequence: CDR1 MNHEY, CDR2 SMNVEV (reference sequence). The V segment lost 3 bases and the J segment 3 bases; nucleotides outside the gene matches: 2. The CDR3 loop spans 14 amino acids. The CDR3 DNA reads as TGTGCCAGCAGTTTGGGCGGGGGCTACAATGAGCAGTTCTTC. Translation: CASSLGGGYNEQFF.

CDR3 sequence: CASSFGGNTEAFF. As DNA, the CDR3 is TGTGCCAGCAGCTTCGGGGGAAACACTGAAGCTTTCTTT. This chain links TRBV7-2 with TRBJ1-1, with D possibly matching TRBD1 (5 bases). With 3 bases removed from V and 2 bases from J, the gap between germline ends came to 7 bases. Germline lookup yields CDR1 SGHTA and CDR2 FQGNSA. The CDR3 spans 13 residues.

The chain is built from TRBV3-1 (or the pseudogene TRBV3-2) and TRBJ1-3; D is unclear. Germline V gene sequence: CDR1 LGHDT, CDR2 YNNKEL (reference sequence). Trimming took off 8 bases at V and 0 bases at J, with 8 bases between the two ends. The CDR3 has 13 residues. The CDR3 DNA follows: TGTGCCAGCTCACTGAGCTCTGGAAACACCATATATTTT. This sequence encodes CASSLSSGNTIYF.

For the CDR3, the DNA is TGTGCCAGCAGCCCTAGGGAGACTAGCGGGAGACAAGAGACCCAGTACTTC. It codes for CASSPRETSGRQETQYF. The chain has TRBV9 and TRBJ2-5; TRBD2 matches at 12 bases. In germline, CDR1 is SGDLS, CDR2 YYNGEE. This CDR3 comprises 17 residues. V lost 4 bases and J lost 2; bases outside the gene matches: 9.

In this sample, this clone turned up once. This sequence joins TRBV11-1 and TRBJ2-5; the match to TRBD1 covers 8 bases. V lost 4 bases, J lost 3 bases, and 4 bases stayed unmatched. The germline V gene encodes CDR1 SGHAT and CDR2 FQDESV (reference sequence). The CDR3 has 14 residues. CDR3 protein: CASSSETGEETQYF. CDR3 sequence (DNA): TGTGCCAGCAGCTCCGAGACAGGGGAAGAGACCCAGTACTTC.

The chain carries TRBV30 and TRBJ1-5; D may be TRBD1 (5 bases). Trimming shortened V by 1 base and J by 5 bases, and 9 bases separated the two germline ends. This CDR3 has 13 residues. The germline V gene encodes CDR1 GTSNPN and CDR2 SVGIG (reference sequence). The CDR3 region is CAWSEGADQPQHF. CDR3 bases: TGTGCCTGGAGTGAAGGGGCGGATCAGCCCCAGCATTTT. The variable domain in full, completed from reference TRBV30 and TRBJ1-5, reads SQTIHQWPATLVQPVGSPLSLECTVEGTSNPNLYWYRQAAGRGLQLLFYSVGIGQISSEVPQNLSASRPQDRQFILSSKKLLLSDSGFYLCAWSEGADQPQHFGDGTRLSIL.

The chain is built from TRBV6-2 or TRBV6-3 and TRBJ2-7; D unresolved. The CDR3 has 13 amino acids. V was pared by 3 bases and J by 5 bases, with 11 bases between. The germline V gene has CDR1 MNHEY and CDR2 SVGEGT. CDR3 bases: TGTGCCAGCAGTTATTATTTCACTGACGAGCAGTACTTC. This encodes CASSYYFTDEQYF.

V and J are TRBV10-3 and TRBJ2-7; possible D gene TRBD2, 6 bases. V was shortened by 0 bases and J by 0 bases, with 21 bases between the two germline ends. This CDR3 comprises 19 residues. Looked up from germline, CDR1 is ENHRY and CDR2 is SYGVKD. DNA of the CDR3: TGTGCCATCAGTGAGTCGGGAAAGATACTAGCTCCTAGCTCCTACGAGCAGTACTTC. Amino acid sequence: CAISESGKILAPSSYEQYF.

This chain links TRBV5-6 with TRBJ1-2; weak D call: TRBD1 (6 bases). CDR1 is SGHDT, CDR2 YYEEEE, per germline. V lost 0 bases and J 6 bases, leaving 9 bases between the germline ends. The CDR3 has 13 amino acids. The CDR3 coding sequence is TGTGCCAGCAGCTTGGGCCGACAGGATGGCTACACCTTC. It yields the protein CASSLGRQDGYTF.

The genes are TRBV6-1 and TRBJ1-2; D uncertain. This CDR3 has 13 residues. Germline values: CDR1 MNHNS, CDR2 SASEGT. V dropped 1 base and J dropped 5 bases, with 8 bases sitting between them. The chain's CDR3 is CASSEVRRYGYTF. The CDR3 nucleotides are TGTGCCAGCAGTGAAGTCCGGAGATATGGCTACACCTTC.

With respect to this clone: A read error may produce the germline difference seen at one junction end. J is TRBJ1-1 and V is TRBV10-2; D not resolved. The CDR3 consists of 12 residues. The germline V gene encodes CDR1 WSHSY and CDR2 SAAADI. The CDR3 loop reads CASSVANTEAFF. The DNA of the CDR3 is TGCGCCAGTAGTGTGGCCAACACTGAAGCTTTCTTT.

V is TRBV3-1 (or the pseudogene TRBV3-2) and J is TRBJ1-4; D might be TRBD1 (5 bases). V was clipped by 2 bases and J by 7 bases, with 17 bases between them. Germline V lookup: CDR1 LGHDT, CDR2 YNNKEL (reference sequence). This CDR3 region has 16 residues. As DNA, the CDR3 is TGTGCCAGCAGCCAACAACGGGACTGGAGGGGTGAAAAACTGTTTTTT. Amino acid sequence: CASSQQRDWRGEKLFF.

This clone has only a few counts. Here the CDR3 DNA reads TGTGCCAGCAGATATTTCCGGTCCGAAGAGACCCAGTACTTC. This gives the protein CASRYFRSEETQYF. The rearrangement uses TRBV28 and TRBJ2-5, with no clear D. Trimming stripped 6 bases from V and 3 bases from J, with 14 bases between. The CDR3 totals 14 residues. From germline, CDR1 is MDHEN and CDR2 SYDVKM.

DNA of the CDR3: TGTGCCAGCAGTTACGCCCGGGACAGGGGGTACAATGAGCAGTTCTTC. It is translated as CASSYARDRGYNEQFF. The V gene is TRBV6-2 or TRBV6-3, the J gene TRBJ2-1, with 11 bases fitting TRBD1. CDR3 length: 16 amino acids. Germline CDR1 is MNHEY and CDR2 is SVGEGT. The V gene end was trimmed by 2 bases and the J gene end by 4 bases; junction bases not matched to a gene: 4.

The chain links TRBV24-1 to TRBJ2-7, with 11 bases fitting TRBD1. This CDR3 has 13 residues. CDR1 is KGHDR and CDR2 is SFDVKD in the germline V gene. Trimming removed 10 bases from V and 4 bases from J; junction bases left unmatched: 5. The CDR3 region is CATGQGAIYEQYF. In DNA, the CDR3 is TGTGCCACTGGACAGGGGGCGATTTACGAGCAGTACTTC.

J is TRBJ2-3 and V is TRBV9, with TRBD2 matching 7 bases. The CDR3 is 15 amino acids. Germline loops: CDR1 SGDLS, CDR2 YYNGEE. Germline trimming cut 0 bases from V and 5 bases from J; bases unmatched to any gene: 6. CDR3 DNA: TGTGCCAGCAGCGTAGCTCGGGGCGGGGGAGATACGCAGTATTTT. Residues: CASSVARGGGDTQYF.

The gene calls are TRBV6-5 and TRBJ1-3, with 11 bases matching TRBD1. The trim removed 6 bases at V and 10 bases at J, leaving 5 bases unmatched. The CDR3 loop spans 13 amino acids. CDR1 MNHEY and CDR2 SVGAGI come from the germline V gene. The CDR3 loop reads CASSSGTGGTIYF. DNA of the CDR3: TGTGCCAGCAGCTCTGGGACAGGGGGAACCATATATTTT.

Points on this clone: The junction differs from germline at one of its ends, possibly a read error. This rearrangement joins TRBV4-3 to TRBJ1-2; maybe TRBD1 (6 bases). CDR3 length equals 13 residues. Germline CDR1 reads LGHNA; CDR2 reads YSLEER. The CDR3 region is CASSQDLNRETNF. The CDR3, as DNA: TGCGCCAGCAGCCAAGACTTGAACAGGGAAACCAACTTC.

The J gene is TRBJ1-1, the V gene TRBV6-5; 9 positions agree with TRBD1. This CDR3 region has 14 residues. The germline V gene encodes CDR1 MNHEY and CDR2 SVGAGI. Trimming at V came to 6 bases and at J to 0 bases, leaving 2 bases not matched to a gene. In DNA form, the CDR3 reads TGTGCCAGCAGGGACAGGGGTATGAACACTGAAGCTTTCTTT. This translates into CASRDRGMNTEAFF.

This chain uses TRBV9 with TRBJ1-2; D gene ambiguous. V dropped 0 bases and J dropped 1 base, with 7 bases sitting between them. The CDR3 totals 14 residues. Germline V gene lookup returns CDR1 SGDLS and CDR2 YYNGEE. This CDR3 reads CASSVGEDNYGYTF. CDR3 nucleotides: TGTGCCAGCAGCGTAGGGGAGGATAACTATGGCTACACCTTC.

This clone has only one observation. The chain carries TRBV6-2 or TRBV6-3 and TRBJ2-3; 7 positions agree with TRBD2. This CDR3 region has 17 residues. The germline CDR1 and CDR2 sequences are MNHEY and SVGEGT. After removal of 5 bases from V and 2 bases from J, the junction contained 13 bases not matched to a gene. Here the CDR3 reads CASSRTSPRLSTDTQYF. In DNA form, the CDR3 reads TGTGCCAGCAGTCGGACTAGTCCCCGACTATCCACAGATACGCAGTATTTT.

This clone was counted a single time. The chain joins TRBV19 to TRBJ2-3; D is unresolved. The V and J ends lost 6 bases and 6 bases respectively, with 7 bases between them. The CDR3 covers 11 residues. Germline CDR1 is LNHDA and CDR2 is SQIVND (reference sequence). The CDR3 DNA reads as TGTGCCAGTAGGGTCGGGGATACGCAGTATTTT. Protein sequence: CASRVGDTQYF.